This T cell receptor beta chain was profiled in a study of T cell changes during pregnancy in multiple sclerosis. The table came from immunoSEQ multiplex PCR; TCRdb's copy has only in-frame clones and leaves some out. The table lists tens of thousands of clones, 85% to 95% of them singletons. V gave up 3 bases and J gave up 5 bases, with 7 bases separating them. This CDR3 comprises 12 residues. The germline gives CDR1 SGHTA, CDR2 FQGNSA. The rearrangement joins TRBV7-2 to TRBJ1-1; a weak D match, TRBD1 (6 bases). The clonotype was recovered from a female donor in good health, enrolled as a control in a pregnancy study. Sequencing used CD8+ T cells from peripheral blood mononuclear cells, obtained in the third trimester of pregnancy. CDR3 in amino acids: CASSLGATEAFF. CDR3 in DNA: TGTGCCAGCAGCTTGGGGGCAACTGAAGCTTTCTTT.